This record looks at one TCR beta chain sequence and its context. Its antigen is not identified. Per the germline V gene, CDR1 is SNHLY and CDR2 is FYNNEI. V lost 6 bases and J lost 0, with 18 bases in between. This CDR3 is built from 17 residues. This entry comes from a study of OX40 agonist ivuxolimab in advanced cancers. About the study: The patients received agonistic anti-OX40 (CD134) antibody ivuxolimab. The mean age was about 61 years, ranging from 23 to 79, with approximately 85% of participants male.

The assay was immunoSEQ multiplex PCR, and TCRdb's table has in-frame clones only and misses some. The table has approximately 82,000 clones, more than 80% seen once. Study-level points and caveats: CD8+ T cells were the subset that, on average, had more expanded clones than CD4+. With doses of 0.1-3.0 mg/kg, partial responders showed among the lowest clonal expansion.

This sequence originates from an adult with an advanced solid tumor such as melanoma, head and neck, liver or kidney cancer. The gene calls are TRBV2 and TRBJ2-1; D is unclear. The starting material was CD4+ or CD8+ T cells sorted from blood, obtained in a trial of the OX40 agonist ivuxolimab. CDR3 nucleotides: TGTGCCAGCAGCCAATATTCCATGGGTAGCTCCTACAATGAGCAGTTCTTC. It codes for CASSQYSMGSSYNEQFF. The full variable domain, completed using reference TRBV2 and TRBJ2-1, is EPEVTQTPSHQVTQMGQEVILRCVPISNHLYFYWYRQILGQKVEFLVSFYNNEISEKSEIFDDQFSVERPDGSNFTLKIRSTKLEDSAMYFCASSQYSMGSSYNEQFFGPGTRLTVL.